Presented here are 30 T cell receptor beta chains from one specimen sequenced in a study of OX40 agonist ivuxolimab in advanced cancers. The method was immunoSEQ multiplex PCR; TCRdb's version includes in-frame clones alone and lacks a portion of them. The repertoire holds fewer than 130,000 clones, with roughly 90% as singletons. Source: CD4+ or CD8+ T cells sorted from blood, taken in a trial of the OX40 agonist ivuxolimab. These receptors were obtained from an adult with an advanced solid tumor such as melanoma, head and neck, liver or kidney cancer.

V usage is TRBV4-1 and J usage is TRBJ2-7; D may be TRBD1 (6 bases). The CDR3 loop spans 15 amino acids. V shed 1 base and J shed 3 bases, with 13 bases lying between them. CDR1 and CDR2 (germline): MGHRA, YSYEKL. The CDR3 protein is CASSQAGTPDYEQYF. CDR3 in DNA: TGCGCCAGCAGCCAAGCCGGGACACCGGACTACGAGCAGTACTTC.

The chain is built from TRBV5-6 and TRBJ1-5, with D unresolved. The ends were cut back, 2 bases at V and 4 bases at J, with 19 bases in the middle. Germline CDR1 is SGHDT and CDR2 is YYEEEE. The CDR3 is made up of 17 amino acids. The CDR3 sequence is CASSFWATRVPNQPQHF. The CDR3 region has the DNA TGTGCCAGCAGCTTTTGGGCGACAAGGGTCCCTAATCAGCCCCAGCATTTT.

This rearrangement joins TRBV10-3 to TRBJ2-3; 10 bases map to TRBD2. CDR1 is ENHRY and CDR2 is SYGVKD in the germline V gene. This CDR3 is built from 16 residues. The V and J ends lost 6 bases and 6 bases, in that order; junction bases with no gene match: 12. CDR3 nucleotides: TGTGCCATCAGCATCTCTAGCGGGAGTGTTAAGGATACGCAGTATTTT. This translates into CAISISSGSVKDTQYF.

This clone occurred once. The CDR3 DNA follows: TGTGCCAGCAGCTTAGTTGCGGTCGGAGGCTACACCTTC. It codes for CASSLVAVGGYTF. The chain is built from TRBV7-2 and TRBJ1-2, with D unclear. The germline gives CDR1 SGHTA, CDR2 FQGNSA. V dropped 1 base and J dropped 8 bases, with 11 bases sitting between them. This CDR3 is 13 amino acids long.

DNA for the CDR3: TGTGCCACCCGGACAGGGCCGAACACTGAAGCTTTCTTT. This gives the protein CATRTGPNTEAFF. The V and J genes are TRBV15 and TRBJ1-1, with TRBD1 matching over 8 bases. V lost 8 bases to trimming and J lost 1 base; unmatched junction nucleotides: 3. CDR1 and CDR2 from the germline V gene are LNHNV and YYDKDF (reference sequence). This CDR3 is 13 amino acids long.

CDR3 protein: CASSLGGQGNQPQHF. The CDR3 nucleotides are TGTGCCAGCAGCTTGGGGGGACAGGGGAATCAGCCCCAGCATTTT. The chain is built from TRBV5-4 and TRBJ1-5; TRBD1 matches at 10 bases. V was clipped by 0 bases and J by 4 bases; unmatched bases: 1. This CDR3 comprises 15 residues. Germline assignment: CDR1 SGHNT and CDR2 YYREEE (reference sequence). Full variable domain (rest looked up from reference TRBV5-4 and TRBJ1-5): ETGVTQSPTHLIKTRGQQVTLRCSSQSGHNTVSWYQQALGQGPQFIFQYYREEENGRGNFPPRFSGLQFPNYSSELNVNALELDDSALYLCASSLGGQGNQPQHFGDGTRLSIL.

Worth noting for this clone: A junction end diverges from the germline sequence, so it may reflect a read error. V gene TRBV5-5 combines with J gene TRBJ2-5; the match to TRBD1 covers 10 bases. The CDR3 is 15 residues long. The germline gives CDR1 SGHKS, CDR2 YYEKEE (reference sequence). The CDR3 sequence: CASSLVGQGQVTQYF. CDR3 in DNA: TGTGCCAGCAGCTTGGTGGGACAGGGGCAAGTGACCCAGTACTTC. Based on the CDR3 plus reference TRBV5-5 and TRBJ2-5, the full variable domain is DAGVTQSPTHLIKTRGQQVTLRCSPISGHKSVSWYQQVLGQGPQFIFQYYEKEERGRGNFPDRFSARQFPNYSSELNVNALLLGDSALYLCASSLVGQGQVTQYFGPGTRLLVL.

This chain joins TRBV15 and TRBJ2-1, with 8 nucleotides matching TRBD1. The CDR3 length is 19 residues. V lost 1 base and J lost 0; bases outside the gene matches: 11. CDR1 is LNHNV, CDR2 YYDKDF, per germline (reference sequence). The CDR3 sequence: CATSRAGRGPPSSYNEQFF. The CDR3, as DNA: TGTGCCACCAGCAGAGCCGGCAGGGGGCCCCCCAGCTCCTACAATGAGCAGTTCTTC.

CDR3 DNA: TGTGCCAGCAGTTTGACAGGAAATGGCAATCAGCCCCAGCATTTT. Encoded protein: CASSLTGNGNQPQHF. V is TRBV6-5 and J is TRBJ1-5; possible D gene TRBD1, 6 bases. V was shortened by 4 bases and J by 2 bases, with 12 bases between the two germline ends. The CDR3 contains 15 residues. Germline CDR1 reads MNHEY; CDR2 reads SVGAGI.

The V and J genes are TRBV4-1 and TRBJ1-3, with unresolved D. The length of the CDR3 is 15 residues. Trimming cost V 3 bases and J 0 bases, with 9 bases left between them. CDR1 and CDR2 from the germline V gene are MGHRA and YSYEKL. Here the CDR3 reads CASSQSGLSGNTIYF. The CDR3, as DNA: TGCGCCAGCAGCCAGTCGGGCCTCTCTGGAAACACCATATATTTT.

This sequence joins TRBV7-2 and TRBJ2-7, with D tentatively TRBD2 (5 bases). There are 12 residues in the CDR3. V lost 5 bases and J 5 bases, leaving 10 bases between the germline ends. The V gene's germline CDR1 is SGHTA and CDR2 FQGNSA. The CDR3 spells CASSRDFDEQYF. In DNA, the CDR3 is TGTGCCAGCAGCCGGGATTTTGACGAGCAGTACTTC.

The chain joins TRBV6-5 to TRBJ2-1; D gene uncertain. Per germline, CDR1 MNHEY and CDR2 SVGAGI. Trimming cost V 7 bases and J 0 bases, with 13 bases left between them. The CDR3 extends over 15 amino acids. CDR3 DNA: TGTGCCAGCATGTATGACTTTAGCTCCTACAATGAGCAGTTCTTC. Protein sequence: CASMYDFSSYNEQFF.

The gene calls are TRBV18 and TRBJ2-3, with 7 positions matching TRBD1. CDR1 is KGHSH and CDR2 is LQKENI in the germline V gene. The CDR3 extends over 15 amino acids. V shed 4 bases and J 2 bases; nucleotides not matched to a gene: 6. The CDR3 DNA reads TGTGCCAGCTCACATCGGGACAGATACACAGATACGCAGTATTTT. The encoded protein is CASSHRDRYTDTQYF.

V usage is TRBV5-1 and J usage is TRBJ2-5; D is perhaps TRBD2 (6 bases). V lost 4 bases and J 1 base, leaving 14 bases between the germline ends. Germline-derived CDR1 and CDR2 are SGHRS and YFSETQ. There are 15 residues in the CDR3. CDR3 in DNA: TGCGCCAGCAGCGGGGGACTCCACAGCCAAGAGACCCAGTACTTC. It translates to CASSGGLHSQETQYF.

Here the CDR3 DNA reads TGTGCCAGCAGTTTATCCTTCCGTGTGGAGCAGTTCTTC. Translating gives CASSLSFRVEQFF. The chain combines TRBV28 with TRBJ2-1; D call uncertain. The CDR3 extends over 13 amino acids. The germline V gene has CDR1 MDHEN and CDR2 SYDVKM. The ends were cut back, 1 base at V and 10 bases at J, with 11 bases in the middle.

V gene TRBV5-1 combines with J gene TRBJ2-5; tentatively, D is TRBD2 (5 bases). This CDR3 has 12 amino acids. V was trimmed by 5 bases and J by 4 bases, leaving 9 bases between them. The V gene's germline CDR1 is SGHRS and CDR2 YFSETQ. For the CDR3, the DNA is TGCGCCAGCAGTGAGGGCCGAGAGACCCAGTACTTC. Translated, it gives CASSEGRETQYF. Filled out from reference TRBV5-1 and TRBJ2-5, the complete variable domain reads KAGVTQTPRYLIKTRGQQVTLSCSPISGHRSVSWYQQTPGQGLQFLFEYFSETQRNKGNFPGRFSGRQFSNSRSEMNVSTLELGDSALYLCASSEGRETQYFGPGTRLLVL.

The sample holds a few counts of this clone. This chain uses TRBV18 with TRBJ2-1; no clear D. With 6 bases removed from V and 5 bases from J, the gap between germline ends came to 14 bases. CDR3 length: 14 residues. CDR1 and CDR2 from the germline V gene are KGHSH and LQKENI. The CDR3 DNA is TGTGCCAGCTCCCCGGGCGGATTTCACAATGAGCAGTTCTTC. Protein: CASSPGGFHNEQFF.

The chain employs TRBV28 and TRBJ1-5; unclear D gene. Germline lookup yields CDR1 MDHEN and CDR2 SYDVKM. Trimming pared 5 bases from V and 1 base from J, leaving 15 bases between. CDR3 length: 16 residues. In nucleotides, the CDR3 is TGTGCCAGCAGTCCGATCAACGACGCAAGCAATCAGCCCCAGCATTTT. Protein: CASSPINDASNQPQHF.

J is TRBJ2-5 and V is TRBV7-9, with D uncertain. CDR1 SEHNR and CDR2 FQNEAQ come from the germline V gene (reference sequence). The length of the CDR3 is 11 residues. Between the trimmed V and J ends, which lost 5 bases and 1 base, there was a span of 2 bases. This CDR3 reads CASSPQETQYF. As DNA, the CDR3 is TGTGCCAGCAGCCCCCAAGAGACCCAGTACTTC.

This sequence joins TRBV18 and TRBJ1-2; 8 nucleotides align to TRBD1. V lost 5 bases, J lost 2 bases, and 4 bases stayed unmatched. The CDR3 contains 14 residues. From germline, CDR1 is KGHSH and CDR2 LQKENI. CDR3 DNA sequence: TGTGCCAGCTCAACGGGACAGGAGAACTATGGCTACACCTTC. Its protein is CASSTGQENYGYTF.

The chain carries TRBV9 and TRBJ2-3; 12 nucleotides line up with TRBD2. The CDR3 totals 16 residues. V shed 4 bases, J shed 1 base, and the junction held 4 bases outside the gene matches. CDR1 is SGDLS, CDR2 YYNGEE, per germline. CDR3 region: CASSLRTSGGTDTQYF. The CDR3 DNA reads TGTGCCAGCAGCCTTCGGACTAGCGGGGGCACAGATACGCAGTATTTT.

V is TRBV6-1 and J is TRBJ1-2; perhaps TRBD1 as D (6 bases). The CDR3 is 14 amino acids. V was shortened by 1 base and J by 2 bases, with 8 bases between the two germline ends. Per the germline V gene, CDR1 is MNHNS and CDR2 is SASEGT. As DNA, the CDR3 is TGTGCCAGCAGTGAAGGAACAGGGAACTATGGCTACACCTTC. Its translation: CASSEGTGNYGYTF.

This clone was recorded a few times. The rearrangement joins TRBV4-2 to TRBJ1-1; the match to TRBD1 covers 7 bases. Germline CDR1 and CDR2: LGHNA and YNFKEQ. The CDR3 is made up of 15 amino acids. V dropped 1 base and J dropped 10; count of bases not matched to a gene: 12. The CDR3 DNA reads TGTGCCAGCAGCCAAGTTATTTTCGGGGACAGTCGAGCTTTCTTT. This codes for CASSQVIFGDSRAFF.

Turning to this clone: Its ends do not fully match the called genes, so a read error is possible. The rearrangement uses TRBV7-9 and TRBJ2-7; 7 bases are a match to TRBD1. Germline-derived CDR1 and CDR2 are SEHNR and FQNEAQ (reference sequence). The CDR3 has 15 residues. In nucleotides, the CDR3 is TGTGTCAGCAGCGAAGGGGGCCTTAGCTCCTACGAGCAGTACTTC. As protein: CVSSEGGLSSYEQYF.

The chain is built from TRBV6-6 and TRBJ2-5, with D unresolved. The assigned J gene may be wrong: the sequence end matches TRBJ2-7 better. Germline V lookup: CDR1 MNHNY, CDR2 SVGAGI (reference sequence). This CDR3 spans 15 amino acids. As DNA, the CDR3 is TGTGCCAGCAGTTACAGCCCGTCGAACTCCTACGAGCAGTACTTC. Amino acid sequence: CASSYSPSNSYEQYF.

This chain connects TRBV5-1 to TRBJ2-1; 8 positions match TRBD2. V was pared by 0 bases and J by 4 bases, with 6 bases of the junction left unmatched. The germline gives CDR1 SGHRS, CDR2 YFSETQ. The CDR3 length is 16 residues. The DNA for the CDR3 is TGCGCCAGCAGCTTGGCGATATTAGCGGGGTACAATGAGCAGTTCTTC. This codes for CASSLAILAGYNEQFF.

This clone was observed a single time. The genes are TRBV9 and TRBJ1-2, with TRBD1 matching 12 bases. The CDR3 has 16 residues. After removal of 3 bases from V and 6 bases from J, the junction contained 9 bases not matched to a gene. Germline V gives CDR1 SGDLS, CDR2 YYNGEE. CDR3 sequence (DNA): TGTGCCAGCAGCGCTTTAGGGGGACAGGGGGCGCATGGCTACACCTTC. Protein sequence: CASSALGGQGAHGYTF.

This clone was detected only a few times. The chain recombines TRBV4-2 with TRBJ2-2; D unresolved. Germline V gives CDR1 LGHNA, CDR2 YNFKEQ. V was trimmed by 3 bases and J by 7 bases, leaving 9 bases between them. The CDR3 is made up of 13 amino acids. The CDR3 sequence: CASSQERSGELFF. CDR3 bases: TGTGCCAGCAGCCAGGAGCGAAGCGGGGAGCTGTTTTTT.

The V and J genes are TRBV6-1 and TRBJ1-1; 7 bases fit TRBD1. With 5 bases clipped from V and 9 bases from J, the junction kept 3 bases outside the gene matches. CDR3 length: 11 amino acids. Germline CDR1 MNHNS, CDR2 SASEGT. CDR3 loop: CASSQQGKAFF. CDR3 DNA sequence: TGTGCCAGCAGTCAACAGGGGAAAGCTTTCTTT.

This chain's CDR3 is CASSVVRQGGTGELFF. The CDR3 DNA follows: TGTGCCAGCAGCGTAGTGCGACAGGGGGGCACCGGGGAGCTGTTTTTT. The chain joins TRBV9 to TRBJ2-2, with 9 bases lining up with TRBD1. Germline V gene sequence: CDR1 SGDLS, CDR2 YYNGEE. The CDR3 runs 16 residues. The J segment lost 4 bases and the V segment lost 0 bases, leaving 4 bases of the junction unmatched.